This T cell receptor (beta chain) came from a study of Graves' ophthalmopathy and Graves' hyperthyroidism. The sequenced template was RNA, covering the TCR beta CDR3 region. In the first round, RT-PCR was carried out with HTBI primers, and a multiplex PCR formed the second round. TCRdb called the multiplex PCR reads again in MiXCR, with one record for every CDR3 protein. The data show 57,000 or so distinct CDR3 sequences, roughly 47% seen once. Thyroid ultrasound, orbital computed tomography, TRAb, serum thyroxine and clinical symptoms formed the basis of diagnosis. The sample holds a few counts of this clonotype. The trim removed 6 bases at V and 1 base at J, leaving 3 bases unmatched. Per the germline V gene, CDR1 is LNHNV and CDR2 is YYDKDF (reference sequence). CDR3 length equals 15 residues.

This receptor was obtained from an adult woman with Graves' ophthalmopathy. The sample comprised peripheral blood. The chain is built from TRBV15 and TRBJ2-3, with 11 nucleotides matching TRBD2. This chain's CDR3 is CATRDSGGGTDTQYF. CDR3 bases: TGTGCCACCAGGGATAGCGGGGGGGGCACAGATACGCAGTATTTT.